This TCR beta chain is from a study of blood T cell repertoires in COVID-19. Across the study: COVID-19 samples from acute and convalescent phases originated in the United States, Italy and Spain. T cells, B-cell-depleted T cells, or PBMCs provided the cDNA or gDNA that served as material.

V gave up 1 base and J gave up 7 bases, with 13 bases separating them. The CDR3 is 14 residues long. Per the germline V gene, CDR1 is MNHNS and CDR2 is SASEGT. Under the authors' procedure: The assay estimated nucleated cells by amplifying reference gene primers. Measured with immunoSEQ multiplex PCR; TCRdb has only the in-frame clones, and not every one. V, J and clone size derive from that table, while D and trimming were established from the DNA sequence. The sample contains 250,000 to 350,000 clones, just over 85% of which appear only once. This clone was counted only a few times. The rearrangement links TRBV6-1 to TRBJ1-2, with D maybe TRBD1 (5 bases). This clonotype was sampled from a woman in her twenties or thirties with active or convalescent COVID-19. The sequenced material came from peripheral blood. The CDR3 DNA sequence: TGTGCCAGCAGTGAAGGGAAGGGGCTGGTTGGCTACACCTTC. Protein product: CASSEGKGLVGYTF.